The clone carrying this T cell receptor beta chain was counted only a few times. Per the study methods: Amplifying reference gene primers gave estimates of nucleated cell counts. Libraries were prepared by immunoSEQ multiplex PCR; TCRdb keeps only in-frame clonotypes and omits some of them. V and J calls and clone size are as listed in that table; D and trimming were resolved from the DNA. Found here are some 150,000 clones, over 80% of them singletons; the top ten hold 3%. This entry belongs to a study of blood T cell repertoires in COVID-19. About the research overall: Some COVID-19 samples were acute and others convalescent; all came from the United States, Italy and Spain.

Deletions cut 3 bases from V and 0 bases from J, with 9 bases between. CDR3 length equals 15 residues. CDR1 and CDR2 from the germline V gene are LNHDA and SQIVND (reference sequence). The origin of this receptor is a woman aged 40 to 55 with active or convalescent COVID-19. The rearrangement joins TRBV19 to TRBJ1-3; no clear D gene. Sequencing was performed on peripheral blood. This CDR3 is CASSIGRGSGNTIYF. The CDR3 region has the DNA TGTGCCAGTAGTATCGGACGGGGCTCTGGAAACACCATATATTTT. Using reference TRBV19 and TRBJ1-3 for the parts outside the CDR3, the full variable domain is DGGITQSPKYLFRKEGQNVTLSCEQNLNHDAMYWYRQDPGQGLRLIYYSQIVNDFQKGDIAEGYSVSREKKESFPLTVTSAQKNPTAFYLCASSIGRGSGNTIYFGEGSWLTVV.